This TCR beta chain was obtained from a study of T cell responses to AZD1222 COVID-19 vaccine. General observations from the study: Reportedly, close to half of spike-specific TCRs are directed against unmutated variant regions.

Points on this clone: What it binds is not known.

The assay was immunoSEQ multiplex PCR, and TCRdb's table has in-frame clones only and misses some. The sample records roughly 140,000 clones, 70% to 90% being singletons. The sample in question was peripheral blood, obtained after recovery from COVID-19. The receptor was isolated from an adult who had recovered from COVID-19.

Written as DNA, the CDR3 is TGTGCCAGCAGCCCCGGTGGGATTTTGGACATTCAGTACTTC. Residues: CASSPGGILDIQYF. The gene calls are TRBV6-2 or TRBV6-3 and TRBJ2-4, with D uncertain. The germline CDR1 and CDR2 sequences are MNHEY and SVGEGT. The CDR3 contains 14 residues. Deletions cut 6 bases from V and 8 bases from J, with 17 bases between.